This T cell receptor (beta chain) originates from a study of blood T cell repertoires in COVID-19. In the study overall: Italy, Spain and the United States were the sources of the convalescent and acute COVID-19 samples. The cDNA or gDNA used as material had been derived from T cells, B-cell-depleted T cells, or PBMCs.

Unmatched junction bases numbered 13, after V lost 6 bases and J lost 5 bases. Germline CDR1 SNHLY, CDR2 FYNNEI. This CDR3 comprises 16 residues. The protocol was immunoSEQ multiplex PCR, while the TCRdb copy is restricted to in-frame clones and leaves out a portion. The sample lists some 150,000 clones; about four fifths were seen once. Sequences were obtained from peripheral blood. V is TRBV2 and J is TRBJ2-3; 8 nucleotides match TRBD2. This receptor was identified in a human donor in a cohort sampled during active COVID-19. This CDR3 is CASRDSSGWLIDTQYF. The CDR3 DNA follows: TGTGCCAGCAGAGATTCTAGCGGGTGGTTGATAGATACGCAGTATTTT.